These 21 T cell receptor beta chains were all obtained from the same sample, sequenced in a study of CD8+ T cells in alopecia areata. It was cDNA, reverse transcribed from extracted RNA, that served as the sequencing template. Assay: immunoSEQ multiplex PCR; the TCRdb copy retains only in-frame clones and omits some. This table has about 180,000 clones, more than 60% appearing once. The sequenced sample was CD4+ T cells sorted from blood, obtained at week 0. The source is a human donor with alopecia areata.

This chain joins TRBV27 and TRBJ2-1; D gene unclear. This CDR3 has 15 amino acids. Germline-derived CDR1 and CDR2 are MNHEY and SMNVEV (reference sequence). V dropped 7 bases and J dropped 0 bases, with 13 bases sitting between them. DNA of the CDR3: TGTGCCAGCACCCGACGGTCGAGCTCCTACAATGAGCAGTTCTTC. Encoded protein: CASTRRSSSYNEQFF.

This clone occurred a few times. This chain connects TRBV29-1 to TRBJ1-1; D might be TRBD1 (5 bases). The germline gives CDR1 SQVTM, CDR2 ANQGSEA. The CDR3 runs 14 residues. Deletions cut 0 bases from V and 2 bases from J, with 10 bases between. The CDR3: CSVEEWGENTEAFF. In nucleotides, the CDR3 is TGCAGCGTTGAAGAATGGGGGGAAAACACTGAAGCTTTCTTT.

The DNA for the CDR3 is TGCAGCGTAACGACAGGGGTCCCTGAAGCTTTCTTT. Translation gives CSVTTGVPEAFF. J is TRBJ1-1 and V is TRBV29-1; 8 bases are shared with TRBD1. Germline lookup yields CDR1 SQVTM and CDR2 ANQGSEA. V shed 6 bases, J shed 6 bases, and the junction held 6 bases outside the gene matches. This CDR3 has 12 residues.

The chain employs TRBV5-1 and TRBJ2-5, with D uncertain. V lost 2 bases, J lost 1 base, and 6 bases lay in between. The CDR3 is 13 amino acids. The germline V gene encodes CDR1 SGHRS and CDR2 YFSETQ. CDR3 loop: CASSFNFQETQYF. The CDR3 DNA follows: TGCGCCAGCAGCTTCAACTTCCAAGAGACCCAGTACTTC.

The genes are TRBV5-1 and TRBJ2-1; a weak D match, TRBD2 (5 bases). The CDR3 loop spans 15 amino acids. Germline V gene sequence: CDR1 SGHRS, CDR2 YFSETQ. V was pared by 4 bases and J by 6 bases, with 17 bases between. CDR3 DNA sequence: TGCGCCAGCAGCCTCGGACTCAACCCTGGCAATGAGCAGTTCTTC. This encodes CASSLGLNPGNEQFF.

The chain uses TRBV6-4 and TRBJ2-7; TRBD2 agrees at 10 bases. The V and J ends lost 3 bases and 0 bases, in that order; junction bases with no gene match: 2. Germline-derived CDR1 and CDR2 are MRHNA and SNTAGT. The CDR3 is 15 amino acids. CDR3 sequence (DNA): TGTGCCAGCAGTGAACTAGCGGGGAGCTCCTACGAGCAGTACTTC. Translation: CASSELAGSSYEQYF.

The chain uses TRBV2 and TRBJ1-1; no clear D. This CDR3 spans 15 amino acids. Germline assignment: CDR1 SNHLY and CDR2 FYNNEI. V was pared by 1 base and J by 11 bases, with 20 bases between. The CDR3 nucleotides read TGTGCCAGCAGTGAAGTCCGGACGACAACTACTGGGGCTTTCTTT. Translation gives CASSEVRTTTTGAFF.

The chain couples TRBV11-2 to TRBJ1-1, with D perhaps TRBD1 (6 bases). Germline V CDR1 and CDR2: SGHAT, FQNNGV. The CDR3 is 15 residues long. Trimming cost V 3 bases and J 5 bases, with 16 bases left between them. CDR3 sequence: CASSFQTGVGTEAFF. Here the CDR3 DNA reads TGTGCCAGCAGCTTCCAGACAGGAGTCGGGACTGAAGCTTTCTTT. The full variable domain, with the rest looked up from reference TRBV11-2 and TRBJ1-1, is EAGVAQSPRYKIIEKRQSVAFWCNPISGHATLYWYQQILGQGPKLLIQFQNNGVVDDSQLPKDRFSAERLKGVDSTLKIQPAKLEDSAVYLCASSFQTGVGTEAFFGQGTRLTVV.

The chain joins TRBV28 to TRBJ1-5; a possible D gene is TRBD1 (5 bases). The CDR3 length is 13 residues. The ends were cut back, 8 bases at V and 7 bases at J, with 15 bases in the middle. Germline lookup yields CDR1 MDHEN and CDR2 SYDVKM. CDR3 amino acids: CASDPGREQPQHF. The CDR3 nucleotides are TGTGCCAGCGACCCAGGCAGGGAACAGCCCCAGCATTTT.

This rearrangement joins TRBV13 to TRBJ2-2; 7 bases are a match to TRBD2. Germline CDR1 PRHDT, CDR2 FYEKMQ (reference sequence). Trimming at V came to 2 bases and at J to 1 base, leaving 1 base not matched to a gene. The CDR3 has 15 amino acids. The CDR3 here is CASSLRGGNTGELFF. Here the CDR3 DNA reads TGTGCCAGCAGCTTACGCGGGGGGAACACCGGGGAGCTGTTTTTT.

This clone has just a few counts. V is TRBV29-1 and J is TRBJ2-7; D perhaps matches TRBD2 (5 bases). In germline, CDR1 is SQVTM, CDR2 ANQGSEA. This CDR3 has 12 residues. Trimming left V 4 bases short and J 0 bases short, with 7 bases between. CDR3 nucleotide sequence: TGCAGCGTTGTGGAGGACTCCTACGAGCAGTACTTC. Protein: CSVVEDSYEQYF.

V gene TRBV7-3 combines with J gene TRBJ2-3, with unresolved D. Germline values: CDR1 SGHTA, CDR2 FQGTGA. This CDR3 region has 14 residues. V lost 1 base, J lost 3 bases, and 8 bases lay in between. The CDR3 sequence: CASSLNAVTDTQYF. The DNA of the CDR3 is TGTGCCAGCAGCTTAAACGCAGTAACAGATACGCAGTATTTT. Combining the CDR3 with reference TRBV7-3 and TRBJ2-3 gives the whole variable domain GAGVSQTPSNKVTEKGKYVELRCDPISGHTALYWYRQSLGQGPEFLIYFQGTGAADDSGLPNDRFFAVRPEGSVSTLKIQRTERGDSAVYLCASSLNAVTDTQYFGPGTRLTVL.

The CDR3 DNA is TGTGCCAGCAGTCCGCGGCAGGGTCATTCACCCCTCCACTTT. It is translated as CASSPRQGHSPLHF. V and J are TRBV7-2 and TRBJ1-6; maybe TRBD1 (5 bases). Trimming left V 6 bases short and J 8 bases short, with 14 bases between. Germline V CDR1 and CDR2: SGHTA, FQGNSA. CDR3 length equals 14 residues.

This clone appeared once. The chain carries TRBV30 and TRBJ2-6; D might be TRBD2 (6 bases). The length of the CDR3 is 14 residues. CDR1 and CDR2 from the germline V gene are GTSNPN and SVGIG (reference sequence). Trimming removed 2 bases at V and 3 bases at J, with 8 bases between. CDR3 DNA: TGTGCCTGGAGTCGGGGGTTTGGGGCCAACGTCCTGACTTTC. Translating it yields CAWSRGFGANVLTF.

This clone was seen a few times. The chain is built from TRBV6-6 and TRBJ2-7; D uncertain. Germline values: CDR1 MNHNY, CDR2 SVGAGI (reference sequence). The V and J ends lost 2 bases and 6 bases respectively, with 17 bases between them. The CDR3 runs 15 residues. CDR3 nucleotides: TGTGCCAGCAGTTACGACTTGAGAAAAAGGGCCGAGCAGTACTTC. Its translation is CASSYDLRKRAEQYF.

The CDR3: CASSQETVFSYEQYF. The CDR3 nucleotides are TGCGCCAGCAGCCAAGAGACAGTTTTCTCCTACGAGCAGTACTTC. This chain links TRBV4-3 with TRBJ2-7, with D possibly TRBD1 on 5 matching bases. The CDR3 is 15 residues long. Per germline, CDR1 LGHNA and CDR2 YSLEER. The germline V and J ends were trimmed by 0 bases and 0 bases, with 9 bases remaining between them.

J is TRBJ1-1 and V is TRBV7-2; a possible D gene is TRBD1 (6 bases). The CDR3 totals 19 residues. Germline V gene data show CDR1 as SGHTA and CDR2 as FQGNSA. V lost 5 bases and J 3 bases, leaving 28 bases between the germline ends. The CDR3 sequence: CASSPELPRRGRGYTEAFF. DNA for the CDR3: TGTGCCAGCAGCCCAGAACTCCCACGGAGGGGGAGGGGGTACACTGAAGCTTTCTTT.

The chain recombines TRBV11-3 with TRBJ2-3; D perhaps matches TRBD2 (6 bases). With 4 bases removed from V and 2 bases from J, the gap between germline ends came to 25 bases. This CDR3 has 19 amino acids. CDR1 is SGHNT and CDR2 is YENEEA in the germline V gene. CDR3 coding DNA: TGTGCCAGCAGCTCCCGGTGGGCGGGACTTCTCATGGACACAGATACGCAGTATTTT. Encoded protein: CASSSRWAGLLMDTDTQYF.

The chain couples TRBV29-1 to TRBJ2-5; D might be TRBD2 (6 bases). Trimming shortened V by 6 bases and J by 2 bases, and 10 bases separated the two germline ends. This CDR3 is 12 amino acids long. Germline CDR1 and CDR2: SQVTM and ANQGSEA. The CDR3 sequence: CSVRGTQETQYF. The CDR3 coding sequence is TGCAGCGTGCGGGGAACTCAAGAGACCCAGTACTTC. The full variable domain, its missing parts supplied by reference TRBV29-1 and TRBJ2-5, is SAVISQKPSRDICQRGTSLTIQCQVDSQVTMMFWYRQQPGQSLTLIATANQGSEATYESGFVIDKFPISRPNLTFSTLTVSNMSPEDSSIYLCSVRGTQETQYFGPGTRLLVL.

The V gene is TRBV14, the J gene TRBJ1-1, with D perhaps matching TRBD1 (6 bases). Looked up from germline, CDR1 is SGHDN and CDR2 is FVKESK. The CDR3 length is 12 residues. Trimming took off 4 bases at V and 10 bases at J, with 13 bases between the two ends. This chain's CDR3 is CASSPRGEIAFF. CDR3 sequence (DNA): TGTGCCAGCAGCCCGAGGGGGGAAATAGCTTTCTTT.

The chain combines TRBV30 with TRBJ2-4; 9 nucleotides agree with TRBD1. The CDR3 is 13 amino acids. In germline, CDR1 is GTSNPN, CDR2 SVGIG (reference sequence). Germline trimming cut 1 base from V and 13 bases from J; bases unmatched to any gene: 8. The CDR3 here is CAWSDGQGFSQYF. The DNA of the CDR3 is TGTGCCTGGAGTGACGGACAGGGGTTTTCGCAGTACTTC.